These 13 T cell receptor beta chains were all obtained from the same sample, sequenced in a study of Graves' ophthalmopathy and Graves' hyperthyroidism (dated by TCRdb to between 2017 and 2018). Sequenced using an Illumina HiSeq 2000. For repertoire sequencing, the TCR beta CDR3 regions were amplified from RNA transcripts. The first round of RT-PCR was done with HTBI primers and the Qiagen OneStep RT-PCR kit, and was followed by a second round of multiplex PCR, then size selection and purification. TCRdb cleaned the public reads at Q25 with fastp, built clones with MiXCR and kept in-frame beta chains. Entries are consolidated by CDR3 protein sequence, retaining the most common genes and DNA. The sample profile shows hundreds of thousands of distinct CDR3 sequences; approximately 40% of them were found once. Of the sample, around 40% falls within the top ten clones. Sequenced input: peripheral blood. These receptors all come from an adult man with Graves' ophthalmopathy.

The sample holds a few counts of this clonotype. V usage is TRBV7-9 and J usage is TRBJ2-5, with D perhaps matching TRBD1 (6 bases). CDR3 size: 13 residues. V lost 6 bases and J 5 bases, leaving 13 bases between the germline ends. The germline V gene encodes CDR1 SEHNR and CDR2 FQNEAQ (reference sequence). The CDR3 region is CASRQGQWETQYF. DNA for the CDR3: TGTGCCAGCAGGCAGGGGCAGTGGGAGACCCAGTACTTC.

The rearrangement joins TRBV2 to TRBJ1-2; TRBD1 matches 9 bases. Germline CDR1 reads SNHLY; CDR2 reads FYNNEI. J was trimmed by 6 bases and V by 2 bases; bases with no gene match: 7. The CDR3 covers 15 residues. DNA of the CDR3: TGTGCCAGCAGTGAATGGGACAGGGATGGGGATGGCTACACCTTC. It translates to CASSEWDRDGDGYTF. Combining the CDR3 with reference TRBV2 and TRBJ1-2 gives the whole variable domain EPEVTQTPSHQVTQMGQEVILRCVPISNHLYFYWYRQILGQKVEFLVSFYNNEISEKSEIFDDQFSVERPDGSNFTLKIRSTKLEDSAMYFCASSEWDRDGDGYTFGSGTRLTVV.

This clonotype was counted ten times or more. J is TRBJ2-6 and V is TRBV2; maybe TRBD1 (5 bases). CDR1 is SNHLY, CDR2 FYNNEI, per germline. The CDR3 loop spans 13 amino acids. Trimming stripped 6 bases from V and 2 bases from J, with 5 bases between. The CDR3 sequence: CASRGAGANVLTF. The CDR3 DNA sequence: TGTGCCAGCAGAGGGGCTGGGGCCAACGTCCTGACTTTC.

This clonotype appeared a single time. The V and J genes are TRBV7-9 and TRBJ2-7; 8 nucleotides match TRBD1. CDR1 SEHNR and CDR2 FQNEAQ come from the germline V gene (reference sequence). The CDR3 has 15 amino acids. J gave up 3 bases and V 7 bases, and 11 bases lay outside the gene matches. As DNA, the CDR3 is TGTGCCAGCAATCCAGGGGGCTTCTTAGGCTACGAGCAGTACTTC. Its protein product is CASNPGGFLGYEQYF.

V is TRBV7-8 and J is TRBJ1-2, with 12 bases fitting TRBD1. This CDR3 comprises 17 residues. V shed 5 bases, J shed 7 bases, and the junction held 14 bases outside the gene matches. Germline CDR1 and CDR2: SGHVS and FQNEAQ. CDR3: CASSVNESGQGASGYTF. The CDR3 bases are TGTGCCAGCAGCGTGAACGAATCGGGACAGGGGGCCTCTGGCTACACCTTC.

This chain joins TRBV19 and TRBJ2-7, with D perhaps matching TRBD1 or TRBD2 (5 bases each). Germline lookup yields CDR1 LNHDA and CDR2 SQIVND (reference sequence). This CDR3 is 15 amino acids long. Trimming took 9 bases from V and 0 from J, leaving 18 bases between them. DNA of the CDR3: TGTGCCAGCTCACCGTACCGGGACGGCTCCTACGAGCAGTACTTC. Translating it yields CASSPYRDGSYEQYF.

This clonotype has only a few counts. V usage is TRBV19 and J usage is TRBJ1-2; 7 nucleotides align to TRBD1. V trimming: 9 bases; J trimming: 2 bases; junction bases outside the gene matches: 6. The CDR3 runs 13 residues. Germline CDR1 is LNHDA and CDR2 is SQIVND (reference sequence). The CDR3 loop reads CASGTANNYGYTF. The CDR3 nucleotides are TGTGCCAGCGGGACAGCAAACAACTATGGCTACACCTTC.

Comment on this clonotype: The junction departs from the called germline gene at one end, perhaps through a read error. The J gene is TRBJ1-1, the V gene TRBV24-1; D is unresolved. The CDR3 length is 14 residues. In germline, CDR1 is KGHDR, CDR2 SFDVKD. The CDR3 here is CASSPYGMNTEAFF. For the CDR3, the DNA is TGTGCCAGCAGTCCCTACGGCATGAACACTGAAGCTTTCTTT.

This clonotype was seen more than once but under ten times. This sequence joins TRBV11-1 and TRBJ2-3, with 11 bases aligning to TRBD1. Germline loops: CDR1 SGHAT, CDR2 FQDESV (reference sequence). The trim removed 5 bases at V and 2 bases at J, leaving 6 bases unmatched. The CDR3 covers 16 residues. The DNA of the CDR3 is TGTGCCAGCAGCAACCGGGACAGGGGGGCCACAGATACGCAGTATTTT. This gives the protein CASSNRDRGATDTQYF.

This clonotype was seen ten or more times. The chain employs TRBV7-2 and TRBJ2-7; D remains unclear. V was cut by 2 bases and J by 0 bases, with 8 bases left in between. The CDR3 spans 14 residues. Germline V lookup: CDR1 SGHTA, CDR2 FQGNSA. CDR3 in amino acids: CASSLSPGSYEQYF. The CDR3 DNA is TGTGCCAGCAGCTTATCCCCAGGCTCCTACGAGCAGTACTTC.

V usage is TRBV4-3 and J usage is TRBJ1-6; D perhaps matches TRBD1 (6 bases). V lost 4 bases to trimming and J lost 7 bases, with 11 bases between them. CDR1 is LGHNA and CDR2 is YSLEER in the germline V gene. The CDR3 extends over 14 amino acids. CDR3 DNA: TGCGCCAGCAGCCTCCAGGGGATAAATTCACCCCTCCACTTT. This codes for CASSLQGINSPLHF.

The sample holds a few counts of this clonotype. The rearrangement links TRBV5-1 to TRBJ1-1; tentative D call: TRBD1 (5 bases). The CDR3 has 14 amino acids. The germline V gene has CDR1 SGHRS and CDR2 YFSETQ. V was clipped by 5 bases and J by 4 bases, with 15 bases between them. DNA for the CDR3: TGCGCCAGCAGACTTTCTCAGGGAACCACTGAAGCTTTCTTT. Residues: CASRLSQGTTEAFF. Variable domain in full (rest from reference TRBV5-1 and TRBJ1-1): KAGVTQTPRYLIKTRGQQVTLSCSPISGHRSVSWYQQTPGQGLQFLFEYFSETQRNKGNFPGRFSGRQFSNSRSEMNVSTLELGDSALYLCASRLSQGTTEAFFGQGTRLTVV.

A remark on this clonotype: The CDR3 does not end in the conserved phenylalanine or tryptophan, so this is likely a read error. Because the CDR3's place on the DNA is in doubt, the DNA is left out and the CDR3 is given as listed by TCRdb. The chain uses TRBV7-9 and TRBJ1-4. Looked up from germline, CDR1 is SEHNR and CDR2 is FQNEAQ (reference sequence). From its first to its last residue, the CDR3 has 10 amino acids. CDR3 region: CASSYRAGVY.